Included here is one T cell receptor (beta chain) sequence, with context. In the original processing: The assay estimated nucleated cells by amplifying reference gene primers. TCRdb's table, derived via immunoSEQ multiplex PCR, lists solely in-frame clones and lacks some. That table supplies the V and J calls and clone size; D and trimming were determined from the DNA. This table has 180,000 or so clones, almost 85% appearing once. The sample comes from a study of blood T cell repertoires in COVID-19. Whole-study context: T cells, B-cell-depleted T cells, or PBMCs supplied cDNA or gDNA.

The germline V gene encodes CDR1 SGHTA and CDR2 FQGNSA. The trim removed 6 bases at V and 7 bases at J, leaving 8 bases unmatched. The CDR3 length is 15 residues. The TCR was taken from a human donor with acute or convalescent COVID-19. The donor label of this sample is uncertain. The chain uses TRBV7-2 and TRBJ2-1, with 11 positions matching TRBD2. What was sequenced was peripheral blood. CDR3 coding DNA: TGTGCCAGCAGGAGTGGGACTAGCGGCTGGAATGAGCAGTTCTTC. This translates into CASRSGTSGWNEQFF.